These 25 T cell receptor beta chains were all obtained from the same sample, sequenced in a study of somatic mutations in cytotoxic T cells in rheumatoid arthritis. Assay: immunoSEQ multiplex PCR; the TCRdb copy retains only in-frame clones and omits some. This table has 9,500 to 13,000 clones, about 85% appearing once. Sample: CD8+ T cells sorted from blood. These receptors originate from an adult with rheumatoid arthritis.

J is TRBJ1-4 and V is TRBV18; 8 bases map to TRBD1. The germline CDR1 and CDR2 sequences are KGHSH and LQKENI. The CDR3 is 14 amino acids. DNA of the CDR3: TGTGCAACTCTGACAGGGGCCGCTAATGAAAAACTGTTTTTT. Translating gives CATLTGAANEKLFF.

This sequence joins TRBV6-4 and TRBJ2-7; D might be TRBD2 (6 bases). The CDR3 spans 14 residues. In germline, CDR1 is MRHNA, CDR2 SNTAGT. V dropped 4 bases and J dropped 5 bases, with 15 bases sitting between them. The CDR3 here is CASSASVASDEQYF. CDR3 in DNA: TGTGCCAGCAGTGCTAGCGTTGCGAGCGACGAGCAGTACTTC.

This clone was picked up one time. J is TRBJ2-7 and V is TRBV7-8; TRBD1 matches 8 bases. J was trimmed by 1 base and V by 5 bases; bases with no gene match: 4. The CDR3 runs to 14 residues. Germline V gene data show CDR1 as SGHVS and CDR2 as FQNEAQ. CDR3 loop: CASSTGTGSYEQYF. The CDR3, as DNA: TGTGCCAGCAGCACCGGGACAGGATCCTACGAGCAGTACTTC. Full variable domain (outside the CDR3, taken from reference TRBV7-8 and TRBJ2-7): GAGVSQSPRYKVAKRGQDVALRCDPISGHVSLFWYQQALGQGPEFLTYFQNEAQLDKSGLPSDRFFAERPEGSVSTLKIQRTQQEDSAVYLCASSTGTGSYEQYFGPGTRLTVT.

This chain joins TRBV4-1 and TRBJ2-1; D is unresolved. Germline V gene data show CDR1 as MGHRA and CDR2 as YSYEKL. V was trimmed by 0 bases and J by 2 bases, leaving 14 bases between them. This CDR3 region has 17 residues. CDR3 in amino acids: CASSQDWGRVTYNEQFF. CDR3 nucleotides: TGCGCCAGCAGCCAAGATTGGGGTCGGGTTACCTACAATGAGCAGTTCTTC.

Here the CDR3 reads CASSDSNQGAGELFF. The DNA of the CDR3 is TGTGCCAGCAGTGACTCGAATCAGGGGGCCGGGGAGCTGTTTTTT. The chain combines TRBV6-4 with TRBJ2-2; 7 positions match TRBD1. J was trimmed by 6 bases and V by 0 bases; bases with no gene match: 4. Germline CDR1 and CDR2: MRHNA and SNTAGT. The CDR3 runs 15 residues.

This clone was observed a handful of times. The chain employs TRBV25-1 and TRBJ1-6, with unresolved D. Germline loops: CDR1 MGHDK, CDR2 SYGVNS. CDR3 length equals 16 residues. Trimming left V 2 bases short and J 0 bases short, with 8 bases between. The DNA for the CDR3 is TGTGCCAGCAGTGAACGACTGAGCTCCTATAATTCACCCCTCCACTTT. Translating gives CASSERLSSYNSPLHF.

This sequence joins TRBV18 and TRBJ2-7; possible D gene TRBD2, 5 bases. In germline, CDR1 is KGHSH, CDR2 LQKENI. V was cut by 3 bases and J by 5 bases, with 17 bases left in between. The CDR3 is 15 amino acids. The DNA of the CDR3 is TGTGCCAGCTCACCTAGGAACGGACTCGTAGACGAGCAGTACTTC. It codes for CASSPRNGLVDEQYF.

The CDR3 DNA is TGTGCCAGCAGTAGGCAGGGGCTTAACACTGAAGCTTTCTTT. Its translation: CASSRQGLNTEAFF. The genes are TRBV6-5 and TRBJ1-1; possibly TRBD1 for D (6 bases). V was cut by 5 bases and J by 2 bases, with 12 bases left in between. The CDR3 loop spans 14 amino acids. Germline loops: CDR1 MNHEY, CDR2 SVGAGI.

The chain is built from TRBV6-6 and TRBJ2-7; 11 bases map to TRBD1. The CDR3 extends over 15 amino acids. CDR1 is MNHNY and CDR2 is SVGAGI in the germline V gene (reference sequence). After removal of 6 bases from V and 5 bases from J, the junction contained 9 bases not matched to a gene. The CDR3 DNA follows: TGTGCCAGCAGCCCGGCGGGACAGGGGGGCAACGAGCAGTACTTC. Translated: CASSPAGQGGNEQYF.

The V call is TRBV29-1, the J call TRBJ2-2, with 10 bases aligning to TRBD2. J was trimmed by 6 bases and V by 4 bases; bases with no gene match: 11. This CDR3 contains 16 residues. Germline V lookup: CDR1 SQVTM, CDR2 ANQGSEA. The CDR3 DNA reads TGCAGCGTTGTTCGGCCTAGCGGGAGTACCCCCGGGGAGCTGTTTTTT. Translated: CSVVRPSGSTPGELFF.

The chain employs TRBV5-5 and TRBJ1-5, with D perhaps TRBD1 (5 bases). The CDR3 loop spans 15 amino acids. CDR1 is SGHKS and CDR2 is YYEKEE in the germline V gene (reference sequence). The ends were cut back, 1 base at V and 2 bases at J, with 10 bases in the middle. This CDR3 reads CASSLIGAGNQPQHF. CDR3 bases: TGTGCCAGCAGCTTGATAGGGGCCGGCAATCAGCCCCAGCATTTT. The whole variable domain, remainder taken from reference TRBV5-5 and TRBJ1-5, is DAGVTQSPTHLIKTRGQQVTLRCSPISGHKSVSWYQQVLGQGPQFIFQYYEKEERGRGNFPDRFSARQFPNYSSELNVNALLLGDSALYLCASSLIGAGNQPQHFGDGTRLSIL.

The chain has TRBV19 and TRBJ2-1, with 12 nucleotides matching TRBD2. Germline CDR1 is LNHDA and CDR2 is SQIVND (reference sequence). V dropped 1 base and J dropped 4; count of bases not matched to a gene: 2. The CDR3 length is 16 residues. DNA for the CDR3: TGTGCCAGTAGTATAGGACTAGCGGGGGATTACAATGAGCAGTTCTTC. Amino acid sequence: CASSIGLAGDYNEQFF.

Turning to this clone: Other DNA sequences from this sample encode an identical CDR3 as well. The V and J genes are TRBV6-5 and TRBJ2-5; possible D gene TRBD1, 6 bases. V dropped 7 bases and J dropped 4 bases, with 13 bases sitting between them. CDR1 is MNHEY and CDR2 is SVGAGI in the germline V gene. This CDR3 is built from 13 residues. The CDR3 here is CASKGGGLETQYF. The CDR3 DNA is TGTGCCAGCAAAGGGGGTGGTTTAGAGACCCAGTACTTC.

This clone was counted once. This rearrangement joins TRBV2 to TRBJ1-3; 7 bases match TRBD1. CDR1 is SNHLY and CDR2 is FYNNEI in the germline V gene. The CDR3 has 17 amino acids. V dropped 1 base and J dropped 0; count of bases not matched to a gene: 6. The CDR3 DNA reads as TGTGCCAGCAGTGAAGAGGGGGCAGGGAACTCTGGAAACACCATATATTTT. Residues: CASSEEGAGNSGNTIYF.

The V and J genes are TRBV9 and TRBJ1-2; TRBD1 agrees at 7 bases. Germline V lookup: CDR1 SGDLS, CDR2 YYNGEE. The junction had 10 bases not matched to a gene; V was cut back by 3 bases and J by 5 bases. CDR3 length: 15 amino acids. The CDR3 is CASSASTGTDYGYTF. CDR3 DNA sequence: TGTGCCAGCAGCGCTTCAACCGGGACAGATTATGGCTACACCTTC.

V and J are TRBV6-1 and TRBJ1-1; D is uncertain. V was cut by 6 bases and J by 5 bases, with 16 bases left in between. Germline V gene lookup returns CDR1 MNHNS and CDR2 SASEGT. CDR3 length: 14 amino acids. In nucleotides, the CDR3 is TGTGCCAGCAGGGAGAGGCTGGAATGGACTGAAGCTTTCTTT. It encodes CASRERLEWTEAFF.

The rearrangement uses TRBV19 and TRBJ2-2; no clear D. Germline assignment: CDR1 LNHDA and CDR2 SQIVND (reference sequence). The V and J ends lost 2 bases and 6 bases respectively, with 4 bases between them. This CDR3 is built from 12 residues. The CDR3 DNA follows: TGTGCCAGTAGTATATTGTCCGGGGAGCTGTTTTTT. Protein sequence: CASSILSGELFF.

This clone has only one observation. This chain links TRBV6-1 with TRBJ2-3; TRBD2 agrees at 7 bases. Germline trimming cut 5 bases from V and 1 base from J; bases unmatched to any gene: 0. The CDR3 runs 13 residues. CDR1 MNHNS and CDR2 SASEGT come from the germline V gene. The CDR3 nucleotides read TGTGCCAGCAGTAGCGGGGGCACAGATACGCAGTATTTT. This sequence encodes CASSSGGTDTQYF.

The rearrangement joins TRBV18 to TRBJ1-5; TRBD1 matches at 7 bases. Germline lookup yields CDR1 KGHSH and CDR2 LQKENI. Trimming removed 2 bases from V and 3 bases from J; junction bases left unmatched: 1. The CDR3 length is 14 residues. CDR3 coding DNA: TGTGCCAGCTCACCAGGGACAGACAATCAGCCCCAGCATTTT. Encoded protein: CASSPGTDNQPQHF.

The chain links TRBV10-3 to TRBJ2-6; a weak D match, TRBD2 (5 bases). The CDR3 spans 15 residues. Germline V gives CDR1 ENHRY, CDR2 SYGVKD. V was trimmed by 8 bases and J by 0 bases, leaving 11 bases between them. The CDR3 here is CAIGEGNSGANVLTF. CDR3 nucleotide sequence: TGTGCCATCGGCGAGGGAAACTCTGGGGCCAACGTCCTGACTTTC.

The chain employs TRBV6-5 and TRBJ2-1; the D gene is possibly TRBD2 (5 bases). Germline-derived CDR1 and CDR2 are MNHEY and SVGAGI. There are 16 residues in the CDR3. V was clipped by 0 bases and J by 3 bases, with 12 bases between them. The CDR3 bases are TGTGCCAGCAGTTACTCGAGTACTAGTGTCTACAATGAGCAGTTCTTC. Its translation is CASSYSSTSVYNEQFF.

This chain links TRBV10-3 with TRBJ2-3, with D perhaps matching TRBD1 (5 bases). CDR3 length equals 12 residues. Trimming removed 7 bases at V and 5 bases at J, with 10 bases between. Germline V lookup: CDR1 ENHRY, CDR2 SYGVKD. The CDR3 bases are TGTGCCATCATGACAGAAGAAGATACGCAGTATTTT. Translation: CAIMTEEDTQYF.

This clone occurred a few times. This chain connects TRBV7-9 to TRBJ1-5; 8 positions agree with TRBD1. V shed 5 bases and J 5 bases; nucleotides not matched to a gene: 11. This CDR3 contains 16 residues. Germline values: CDR1 SEHNR, CDR2 FQNEAQ (reference sequence). CDR3 in DNA: TGTGCCAGCAGCCTGGGACAGGCGGGCCCCTATCAGCCCCAGCATTTT. Protein sequence: CASSLGQAGPYQPQHF.

The J gene is TRBJ2-7, the V gene TRBV27, with D unresolved. This CDR3 region has 14 residues. Trimming stripped 3 bases from V and 5 bases from J, with 14 bases between. In germline, CDR1 is MNHEY, CDR2 SMNVEV (reference sequence). CDR3 region: CASSFGTARHEQYF. The CDR3 bases are TGTGCCAGCAGTTTTGGAACAGCAAGGCACGAGCAGTACTTC.

The rearrangement joins TRBV6-1 to TRBJ2-3; D is uncertain. Trimming removed 5 bases from V and 6 bases from J, with 6 bases in between. The germline V gene encodes CDR1 MNHNS and CDR2 SASEGT. CDR3 length: 11 amino acids. CDR3 protein: CASSPVDTQYF. The DNA of the CDR3 is TGTGCCAGCAGTCCGGTTGATACGCAGTATTTT.